Listed here are 15 T cell receptor beta chains from one sample, sequenced in a study of T cell repertoires in cytomegalovirus infection. MiXCR was run by TCRdb on the reads, yielding one entry per CDR3 protein. The table includes 310,000 or so distinct CDR3 sequences, 9.6% detected once. The source material was PBMCs. Source of these receptors: a human donor in good health (CMV status not recorded). Some clones in this sample may be carry-over from other donors' samples.

Many counts were recorded for this clonotype. The chain couples TRBV7-2 to TRBJ1-1, with D maybe TRBD1 (5 bases). Germline V lookup: CDR1 SGHTA, CDR2 FQGNSA. The CDR3 spans 11 residues. Trimming removed 11 bases at V and 10 bases at J, with 17 bases between. The CDR3 loop reads CAGGKGRIAFF. The DNA of the CDR3 is TGTGCCGGTGGGAAGGGGCGGATAGCTTTCTTT.

J is TRBJ2-1 and V is TRBV3-1; 8 nucleotides line up with TRBD2. Germline V gene lookup returns CDR1 LGHDT and CDR2 YNNKEL (reference sequence). The CDR3 covers 16 residues. The J segment lost 0 bases and the V segment lost 3 bases, leaving 4 bases of the junction unmatched. The CDR3 protein is CASSHQRGSSYNEQFF. The CDR3 coding sequence is TGTGCCAGCAGCCATCAGCGGGGGAGCTCCTACAATGAGCAGTTCTTC.

This clonotype was observed at least ten times. The chain joins TRBV5-4 to TRBJ2-7; D uncertain. V lost 4 bases and J lost 5, with 13 bases in between. The CDR3 totals 13 residues. Germline CDR1 and CDR2: SGHNT and YYREEE (reference sequence). The CDR3 reads CASSRGNGNEQYF. CDR3 DNA sequence: TGTGCCAGCAGCCGCGGAAATGGAAACGAGCAGTACTTC.

This clonotype was recorded many times. The chain combines TRBV6-2 or TRBV6-3 with TRBJ2-5; perhaps TRBD1 as D (6 bases). CDR1 and CDR2 from the germline V gene are MNHEY and SVGEGT. The CDR3 covers 14 residues. Trimming shortened V by 2 bases and J by 3 bases, and 10 bases separated the two germline ends. This chain's CDR3 is CASSYVGQKETQYF. CDR3 DNA: TGTGCCAGCAGTTACGTCGGACAGAAAGAGACCCAGTACTTC.

The J gene is TRBJ2-2, the V gene TRBV29-1, with 9 bases fitting TRBD2. The CDR3 contains 15 residues. The ends lost 5 bases at V and 5 bases at J; junction bases unmatched: 9. Per germline, CDR1 SQVTM and CDR2 ANQGSEA. The CDR3 sequence is CSVLMGTSQTGELFF. The CDR3, as DNA: TGCAGCGTTCTAATGGGGACTAGCCAGACCGGGGAGCTGTTTTTT.

This chain connects TRBV20-1 to TRBJ2-1; TRBD2 matches at 8 bases. V lost 0 bases, J lost 7 bases, and 5 bases stayed unmatched. Germline loops: CDR1 DFQATT, CDR2 SNEGSKA (reference sequence). This CDR3 spans 14 amino acids. The CDR3 spells CSARDWERGNEQFF. The CDR3 region has the DNA TGCAGTGCTAGAGATTGGGAGCGGGGGAATGAGCAGTTCTTC.

This clonotype was recorded a few times. The V and J genes are TRBV19 and TRBJ2-5; possibly TRBD2 for D (5 bases). CDR3 length: 15 amino acids. Germline-derived CDR1 and CDR2 are LNHDA and SQIVND (reference sequence). The V end was cut by 6 bases, the J end by 5 bases, with 19 bases between. The CDR3 DNA reads TGTGCCAGTAGCGGCATTCGAGGGTCGAGGGAGACCCAGTACTTC. Its translation is CASSGIRGSRETQYF.

This clonotype was counted only a few times. The V and J genes are TRBV6-1 and TRBJ2-5; 12 positions agree with TRBD1. There are 15 residues in the CDR3. Germline CDR1 MNHNS, CDR2 SASEGT. V gave up 6 bases and J gave up 5 bases; unmatched junction bases: 7. The CDR3 here is CASSIRDRGRETQYF. In nucleotides, the CDR3 is TGTGCCAGCAGCATACGGGACAGGGGGCGGGAGACCCAGTACTTC.

This clonotype was found many times. CDR3 bases: TGTGCCAGCAGCCCAACCTTGGGGACAGGGAGGCACGAGCAGTACGTC. Translation: CASSPTLGTGRHEQYV. The chain recombines TRBV28 with TRBJ2-7, with TRBD1 matching 9 bases. V was clipped by 6 bases and J by 5 bases; unmatched bases: 14. The CDR3 extends over 16 amino acids. Germline loops: CDR1 MDHEN, CDR2 SYDVKM.

This chain connects TRBV14 to TRBJ2-3, with TRBD1 identical over 8 bases. This CDR3 is 17 amino acids long. V lost 4 bases and J lost 4; bases outside the gene matches: 13. Germline V CDR1 and CDR2: SGHDN, FVKESK. CDR3 protein: CASSRLFRGLIADTQYF. CDR3 bases: TGTGCCAGCAGCCGGCTCTTCAGGGGGCTTATTGCAGATACGCAGTATTTT.

This clonotype was observed many times. CDR3 residues: CASSSGSGTEYTDTQYF. As DNA, the CDR3 is TGTGCCAGCAGCTCAGGGTCCGGGACAGAATACACAGATACGCAGTATTTT. The V call is TRBV11-3, the J call TRBJ2-3; TRBD1 agrees at 7 bases. Germline trimming cut 4 bases from V and 2 bases from J; bases unmatched to any gene: 12. This CDR3 has 17 amino acids. Germline CDR1 reads SGHNT; CDR2 reads YENEEA.

The V gene is TRBV6-5, the J gene TRBJ1-2, with a weak D call TRBD1 (5 bases). V shed 4 bases and J shed 5 bases, with 8 bases lying between them. This CDR3 region has 12 residues. From germline, CDR1 is MNHEY and CDR2 SVGAGI. This CDR3 is CASSLKGYGYTF. As DNA, the CDR3 is TGTGCCAGCAGTTTAAAGGGGTATGGCTACACCTTC.

This clonotype occurred many times. The chain couples TRBV6-1 to TRBJ1-4; a possible D gene is TRBD1 (6 bases). This CDR3 comprises 15 residues. Germline V gene data show CDR1 as MNHNS and CDR2 as SASEGT. Trimming took off 5 bases at V and 0 bases at J, with 10 bases between the two ends. The CDR3: CASSTRDTTNEKLFF. The CDR3 DNA reads TGTGCCAGCAGTACCCGGGACACAACTAATGAAAAACTGTTTTTT.

V gene TRBV7-9 combines with J gene TRBJ1-2, with TRBD1 as a possible D gene (6 bases). Between the trimmed V and J ends, which lost 4 bases and 5 bases, there was a span of 14 bases. CDR3 size: 14 residues. Germline-derived CDR1 and CDR2 are SEHNR and FQNEAQ (reference sequence). CDR3 bases: TGTGCCAGCAGCTCACAAGGAGGGACATATGGCTACACCTTC. It specifies CASSSQGGTYGYTF. Combining the CDR3 with reference TRBV7-9 and TRBJ1-2 gives the whole variable domain DTGVSQNPRHKITKRGQNVTFRCDPISEHNRLYWYRQTLGQGPEFLTYFQNEAQLEKSRLLSDRFSAERPKGSFSTLEIQRTEQGDSAMYLCASSSQGGTYGYTFGSGTRLTVV.

This clonotype appeared many times. This sequence joins TRBV19 and TRBJ1-5, with D possibly being TRBD1 (5 bases). Between the trimmed V and J ends, which lost 4 bases and 5 bases, there was a span of 18 bases. The CDR3 sequence is 16 residues long. Germline V gene lookup returns CDR1 LNHDA and CDR2 SQIVND (reference sequence). The CDR3 DNA sequence: TGTGCCAGTAGTAGGGGACTCAAATATGGAGATCAGCCCCAGCATTTT. Translating gives CASSRGLKYGDQPQHF. Variable domain in full (rest from reference TRBV19 and TRBJ1-5): DGGITQSPKYLFRKEGQNVTLSCEQNLNHDAMYWYRQDPGQGLRLIYYSQIVNDFQKGDIAEGYSVSREKKESFPLTVTSAQKNPTAFYLCASSRGLKYGDQPQHFGDGTRLSIL.